This T cell receptor (beta chain) was retrieved from a study of T cell responses to AZD1222 COVID-19 vaccine. Study context: Second doses were pooled across both intervals (about 4 or about 12 weeks). Findings and limits, study-wide: A mostly white British donor set with more females was recruited, and clonal diversity was possibly underestimated. The study identified only five or six AZD1222 recipients as seropositive at baseline.

The method was immunoSEQ multiplex PCR; TCRdb's version includes in-frame clones alone and lacks a portion of them. The top ten clones hold 6% to 7% of a sample with 130,000 or so clones, 85% to 95% of them seen once. Regarding this clone: The antigen is undetermined.

The CDR3 length is 13 residues. With 5 bases removed from V and 6 bases from J, the gap between germline ends came to 10 bases. Germline assignment: CDR1 SGHAT and CDR2 FQNNGV. The clonotype comes from an adult in good health. The chain links TRBV11-2 to TRBJ2-2; tentatively, D is TRBD1 (6 bases). The sample was peripheral blood, taken on day 0 of AZD1222 vaccination. The CDR3 nucleotides read TGTGCCAGCAGCCCTAACAGGGCCGGGGAGCTGTTTTTT. Translating gives CASSPNRAGELFF.